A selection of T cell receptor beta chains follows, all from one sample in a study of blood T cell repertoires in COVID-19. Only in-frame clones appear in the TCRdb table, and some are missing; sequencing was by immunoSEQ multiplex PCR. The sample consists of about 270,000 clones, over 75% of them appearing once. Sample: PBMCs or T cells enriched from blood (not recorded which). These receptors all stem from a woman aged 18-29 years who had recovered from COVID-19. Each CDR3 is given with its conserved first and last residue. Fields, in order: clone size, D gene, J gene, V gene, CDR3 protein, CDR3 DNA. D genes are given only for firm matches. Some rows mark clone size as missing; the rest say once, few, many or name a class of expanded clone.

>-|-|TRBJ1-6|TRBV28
CASSPHTAPSGSPLHF
TGTGCCAGCAGTCCTCATACCGCGCCCTCGGGATCACCCCTCCACTTT
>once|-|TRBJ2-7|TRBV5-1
CASSTSSHISYEQYF
TGCGCCAGCAGCACATCTAGCCATATCTCCTACGAGCAGTACTTC
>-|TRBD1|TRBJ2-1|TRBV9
CASSGGQGWNEQFF
TGTGCCAGCAGCGGGGGACAGGGTTGGAATGAGCAGTTCTTC
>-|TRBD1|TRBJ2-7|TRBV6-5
CASRKSGGSTYEQYF
TGTGCCAGCAGGAAATCAGGGGGTTCGACCTACGAGCAGTACTTC
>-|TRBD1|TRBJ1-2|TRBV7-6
CASSLEAQGAVGYTF
TGTGCCAGCAGCTTAGAAGCGCAGGGGGCGGTCGGCTACACCTTC
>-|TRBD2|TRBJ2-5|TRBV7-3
CASSLQNGGQETQYF
TGTGCCAGCAGCTTACAAAACGGGGGGCAAGAGACCCAGTACTTC
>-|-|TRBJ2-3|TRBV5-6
CASSASTSRSTDTQYF
TGTGCCAGCAGCGCCTCCACTAGCCGATCCACAGATACGCAGTATTTT
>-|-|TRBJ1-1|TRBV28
CASTRTWAFF
TGTGCCAGCACCCGGACATGGGCTTTCTTT
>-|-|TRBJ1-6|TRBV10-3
CATSTGNPGDSPLHF
TGTGCCACTTCAACCGGGAACCCAGGGGATTCACCCCTCCACTTT
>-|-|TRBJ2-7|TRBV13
CASSVRGGASYEQYF
TGTGCCAGCAGCGTGAGGGGCGGGGCCTCCTACGAGCAGTACTTC
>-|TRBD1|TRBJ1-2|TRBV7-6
CASSLAPGGSDYGYTF
TGTGCCAGCAGCTTAGCGCCAGGGGGCTCGGACTATGGCTACACCTTC
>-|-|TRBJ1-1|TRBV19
CASSILGGEAFF
TGTGCCAGTAGTATTTTAGGAGGGGAAGCTTTCTTT
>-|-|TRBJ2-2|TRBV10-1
CASSDSAQDTGELFF
TGCGCCAGCAGTGACTCAGCCCAGGACACCGGGGAGCTGTTTTTT
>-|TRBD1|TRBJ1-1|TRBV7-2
CASSITGGYTEAFF
TGTGCCAGCAGCATAACAGGGGGGTACACTGAAGCTTTCTTT
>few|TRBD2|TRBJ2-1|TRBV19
CASWSGGADEQFF
TGTGCCAGTTGGAGCGGGGGGGCCGATGAGCAGTTCTTC
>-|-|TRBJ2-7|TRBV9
CASSPKADSATYEQYF
TGTGCCAGCAGCCCCAAAGCCGACAGTGCAACCTACGAGCAGTACTTC
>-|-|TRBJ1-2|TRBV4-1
CASSQDGGQTRRHF
TGCGCCAGCAGCCAAGATGGTGGACAGACACGAAGGCACTTC
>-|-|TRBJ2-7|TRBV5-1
CASSLDSSIREQYF
TGCGCCAGCAGCTTGGACAGCTCGATCCGGGAGCAGTACTTC
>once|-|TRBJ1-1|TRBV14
CASSPFRPRGTEAFF
TGTGCCAGCAGCCCCTTCCGGCCCCGGGGCACTGAAGCTTTCTTT
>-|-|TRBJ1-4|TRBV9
CASSKQAAATNEKLFF
TGTGCCAGCAGTAAACAGGCGGCCGCAACTAATGAAAAACTGTTTTTT
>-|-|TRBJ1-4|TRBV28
CASSFSSAATNEKLFF
TGTGCCAGCTCATTCTCCAGTGCCGCAACTAATGAAAAACTGTTTTTT
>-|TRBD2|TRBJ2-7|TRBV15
CATSAGTSGTYEQYF
TGTGCCACCAGCGCCGGGACTAGCGGAACCTACGAGCAGTACTTC
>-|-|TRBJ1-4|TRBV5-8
CASSLGEALNEKLFF
TGTGCCAGCAGCTTGGGGGAGGCTCTAAATGAAAAACTGTTTTTT
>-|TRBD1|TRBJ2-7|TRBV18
CAASPGQGNEQYF
TGTGCCGCCTCCCCGGGACAGGGAAACGAGCAGTACTTC
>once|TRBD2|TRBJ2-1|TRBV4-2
CASSQGLLAGSWNEQFF
TGTGCCAGCAGCCAGGGACTTCTAGCGGGGTCCTGGAATGAGCAGTTCTTC